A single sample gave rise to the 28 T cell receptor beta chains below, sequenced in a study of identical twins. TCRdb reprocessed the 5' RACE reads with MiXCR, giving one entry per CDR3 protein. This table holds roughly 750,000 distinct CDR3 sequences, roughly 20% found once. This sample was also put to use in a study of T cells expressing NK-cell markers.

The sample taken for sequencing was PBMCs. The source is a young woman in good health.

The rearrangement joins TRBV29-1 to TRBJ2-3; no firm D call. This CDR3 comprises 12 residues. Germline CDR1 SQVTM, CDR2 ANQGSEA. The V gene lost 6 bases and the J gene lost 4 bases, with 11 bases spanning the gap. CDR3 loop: CSVPGPADTQYF. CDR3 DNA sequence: TGCAGCGTGCCCGGACCGGCAGATACGCAGTATTTT.

The CDR3, as DNA: TGTGCCAGCTCCCTCCTGACCGCTAACAATGAGCAGTTCTTC. Amino acid sequence: CASSLLTANNEQFF. The chain employs TRBV6-2 or TRBV6-3 and TRBJ2-1; no clear D. The CDR3 sequence is 14 residues long. Germline assignment: CDR1 MNHEY and CDR2 SVGEGT. V gave up 8 bases and J gave up 5 bases, with 16 bases separating them.

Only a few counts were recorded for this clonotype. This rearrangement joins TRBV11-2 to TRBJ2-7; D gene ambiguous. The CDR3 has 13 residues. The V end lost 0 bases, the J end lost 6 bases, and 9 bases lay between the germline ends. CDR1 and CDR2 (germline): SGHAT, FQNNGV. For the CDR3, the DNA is TGTGCCAGCAGCTTAGATCTGGGCGGCGAGCAGTACTTC. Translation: CASSLDLGGEQYF.

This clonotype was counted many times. The chain's CDR3 is CASSFSPTDTQYF. DNA of the CDR3: TGTGCCAGCAGCTTCTCTCCCACAGATACGCAGTATTTT. The chain is built from TRBV7-3 and TRBJ2-3; D ambiguous. Trimming pared 3 bases from V and 2 bases from J, leaving 6 bases between. This CDR3 spans 13 amino acids. Germline lookup yields CDR1 SGHTA and CDR2 FQGTGA.

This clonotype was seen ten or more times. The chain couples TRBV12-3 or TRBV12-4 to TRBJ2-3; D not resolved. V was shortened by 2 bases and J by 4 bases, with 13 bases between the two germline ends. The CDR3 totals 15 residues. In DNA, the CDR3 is TGTGCCAGCAGTTTATATGGCCCCGTGTCAGATACGCAGTATTTT. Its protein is CASSLYGPVSDTQYF.

For the CDR3, the DNA is TGCAGCGCGGGAGGGCCGCAAAGCGCGGGCGATACGCAGTATTTT. This codes for CSAGGPQSAGDTQYF. The chain employs TRBV29-1 and TRBJ2-3, with 8 bases lining up with TRBD2. This CDR3 contains 15 residues. The V gene end was trimmed by 7 bases and the J gene end by 6 bases; junction bases not matched to a gene: 15. Looked up from germline, CDR1 is SQVTM and CDR2 is ANQGSEA.

DNA of the CDR3: TGTGCCAGCAGTCGACTAGCGGGATCCTACGAGCAGTACTTC. Translated, it gives CASSRLAGSYEQYF. This chain joins TRBV12-3 or TRBV12-4 and TRBJ2-7, with 11 bases aligning to TRBD2. The CDR3 has 14 amino acids. V dropped 5 bases and J dropped 1; count of bases not matched to a gene: 1.

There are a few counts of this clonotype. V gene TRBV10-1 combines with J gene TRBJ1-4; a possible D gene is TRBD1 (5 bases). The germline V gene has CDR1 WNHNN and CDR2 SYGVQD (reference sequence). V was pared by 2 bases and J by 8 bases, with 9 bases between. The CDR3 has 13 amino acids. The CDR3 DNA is TGCGCCAGCAGTGAGGGCAGGGACGAAAAACTGTTTTTT. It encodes CASSEGRDEKLFF.

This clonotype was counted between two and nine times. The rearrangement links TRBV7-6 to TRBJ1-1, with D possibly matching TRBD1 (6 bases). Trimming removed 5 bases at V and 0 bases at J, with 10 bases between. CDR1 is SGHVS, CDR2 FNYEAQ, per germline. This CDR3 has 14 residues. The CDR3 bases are TGTGCCAGCAGCGGACAGATCATGAACACTGAAGCTTTCTTT. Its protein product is CASSGQIMNTEAFF.

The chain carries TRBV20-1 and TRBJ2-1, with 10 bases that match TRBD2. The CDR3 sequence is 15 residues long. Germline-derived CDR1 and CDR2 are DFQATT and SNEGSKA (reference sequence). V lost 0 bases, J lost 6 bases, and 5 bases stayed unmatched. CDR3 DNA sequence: TGCAGTGCTAGAGAGTGGACTAGCGGAGGCAATGAGCAGTTCTTC. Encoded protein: CSAREWTSGGNEQFF.

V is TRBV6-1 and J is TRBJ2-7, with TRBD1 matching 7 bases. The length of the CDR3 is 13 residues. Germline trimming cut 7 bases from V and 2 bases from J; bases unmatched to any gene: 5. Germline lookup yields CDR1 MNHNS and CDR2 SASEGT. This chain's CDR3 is CASTRGQTYEQYF. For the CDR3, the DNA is TGTGCCAGCACCCGGGGACAGACCTACGAGCAGTACTTC.

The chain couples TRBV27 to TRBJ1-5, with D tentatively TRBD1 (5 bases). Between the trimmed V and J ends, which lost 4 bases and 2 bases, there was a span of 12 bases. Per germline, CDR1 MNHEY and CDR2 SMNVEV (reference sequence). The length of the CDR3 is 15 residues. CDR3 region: CASSWGGGGNQPQHF. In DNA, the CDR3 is TGTGCCAGCAGTTGGGGGGGGGGGGGCAATCAGCCCCAGCATTTT.

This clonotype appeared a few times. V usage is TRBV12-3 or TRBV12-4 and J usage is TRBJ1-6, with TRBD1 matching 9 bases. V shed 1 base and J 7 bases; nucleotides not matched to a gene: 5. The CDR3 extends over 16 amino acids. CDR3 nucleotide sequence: TGTGCCAGCAGTTTAGGGACAGGGGCTTCAAATTCACCCCTCCACTTT. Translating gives CASSLGTGASNSPLHF.

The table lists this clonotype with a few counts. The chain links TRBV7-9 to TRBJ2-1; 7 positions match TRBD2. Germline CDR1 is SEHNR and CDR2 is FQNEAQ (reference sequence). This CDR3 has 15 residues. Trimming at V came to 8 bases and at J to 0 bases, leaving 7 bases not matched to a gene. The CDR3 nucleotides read TGTGCCAGCGGCACCGGGGGGAGCTCCTACAATGAGCAGTTCTTC. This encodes CASGTGGSSYNEQFF.

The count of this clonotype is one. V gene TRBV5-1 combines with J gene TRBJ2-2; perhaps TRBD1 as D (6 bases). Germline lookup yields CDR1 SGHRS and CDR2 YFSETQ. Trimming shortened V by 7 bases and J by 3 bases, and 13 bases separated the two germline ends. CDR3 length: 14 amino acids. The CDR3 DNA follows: TGCGCCAGCCTAGGACAGCCAGACACCGGGGAGCTGTTTTTT. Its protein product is CASLGQPDTGELFF.

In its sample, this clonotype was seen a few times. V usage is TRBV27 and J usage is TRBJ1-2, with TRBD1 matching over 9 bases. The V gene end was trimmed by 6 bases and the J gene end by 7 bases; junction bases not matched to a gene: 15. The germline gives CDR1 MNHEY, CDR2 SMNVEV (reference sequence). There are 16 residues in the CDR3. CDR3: CASRSGTGRGFVGYTF. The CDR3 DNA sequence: TGTGCCAGCAGGTCGGGGACAGGGAGGGGGTTTGTTGGCTACACCTTC.

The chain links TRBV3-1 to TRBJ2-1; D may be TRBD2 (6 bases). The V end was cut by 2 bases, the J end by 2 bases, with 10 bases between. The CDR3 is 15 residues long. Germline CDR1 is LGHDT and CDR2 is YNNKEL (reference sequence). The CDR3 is CASSQLRGTYNEQFF. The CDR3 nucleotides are TGTGCCAGCAGCCAATTACGGGGGACCTACAATGAGCAGTTCTTC.

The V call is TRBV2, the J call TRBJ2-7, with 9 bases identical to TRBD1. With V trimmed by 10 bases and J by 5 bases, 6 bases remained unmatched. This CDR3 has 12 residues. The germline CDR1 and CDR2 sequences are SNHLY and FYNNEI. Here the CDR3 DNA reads TGTGCCACCCGGGACAGGGTGGACGAGCAGTACTTC. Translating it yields CATRDRVDEQYF.

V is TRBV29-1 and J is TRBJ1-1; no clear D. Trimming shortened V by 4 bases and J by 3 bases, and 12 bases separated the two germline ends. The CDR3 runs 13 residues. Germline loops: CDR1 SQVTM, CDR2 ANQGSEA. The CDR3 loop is CSVVARVYTEAFF. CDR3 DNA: TGCAGCGTTGTCGCTAGGGTTTACACTGAAGCTTTCTTT.

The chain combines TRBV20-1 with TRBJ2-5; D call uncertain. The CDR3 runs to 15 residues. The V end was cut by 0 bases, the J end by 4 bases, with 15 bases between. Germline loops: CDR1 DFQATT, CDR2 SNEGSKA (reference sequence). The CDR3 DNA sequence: TGCAGTGCTAGAGATCTGCGAGGTAGTGGAGAGACCCAGTACTTC. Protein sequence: CSARDLRGSGETQYF.

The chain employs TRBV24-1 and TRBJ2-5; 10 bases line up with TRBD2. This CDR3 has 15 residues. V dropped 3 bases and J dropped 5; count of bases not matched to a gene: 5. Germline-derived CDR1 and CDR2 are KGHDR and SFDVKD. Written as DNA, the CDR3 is TGTGCCACCAGTGATCAAACTAGCGGGAAGGAGACCCAGTACTTC. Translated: CATSDQTSGKETQYF.

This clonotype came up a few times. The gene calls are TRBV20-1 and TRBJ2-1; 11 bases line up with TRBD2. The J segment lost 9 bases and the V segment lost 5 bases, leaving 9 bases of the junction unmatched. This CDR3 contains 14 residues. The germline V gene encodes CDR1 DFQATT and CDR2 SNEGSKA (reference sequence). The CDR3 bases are TGCAGTGCTCAATTAGCGGGAGGGAGCAGTGAGCAGTTCTTC. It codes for CSAQLAGGSSEQFF.

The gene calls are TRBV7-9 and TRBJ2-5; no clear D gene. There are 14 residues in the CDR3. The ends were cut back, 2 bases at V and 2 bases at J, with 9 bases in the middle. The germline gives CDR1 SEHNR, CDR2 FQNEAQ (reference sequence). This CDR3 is CASSLSARQETQYF. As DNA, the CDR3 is TGTGCCAGCAGCTTATCGGCGAGGCAAGAGACCCAGTACTTC.

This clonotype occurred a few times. In DNA form, the CDR3 reads TGTGCCAGCAGTTACGGCGCTAGCGGGAGGGCTTTGAGCTCCTACAATGAGCAGTTCTTC. It codes for CASSYGASGRALSSYNEQFF. The chain is built from TRBV6-2 or TRBV6-3 and TRBJ2-1; 12 bases are a match to TRBD2. V dropped 2 bases and J dropped 0; count of bases not matched to a gene: 11. CDR1 is MNHEY, CDR2 SVGEGT, per germline. The length of the CDR3 is 20 residues.

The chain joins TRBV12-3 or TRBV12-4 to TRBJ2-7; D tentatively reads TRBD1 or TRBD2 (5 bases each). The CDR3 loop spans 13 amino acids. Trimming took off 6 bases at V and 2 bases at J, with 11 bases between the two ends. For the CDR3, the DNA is TGTGCCAGCAGGGGGACCGCAGCCTACGAGCAGTACTTC. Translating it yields CASRGTAAYEQYF.

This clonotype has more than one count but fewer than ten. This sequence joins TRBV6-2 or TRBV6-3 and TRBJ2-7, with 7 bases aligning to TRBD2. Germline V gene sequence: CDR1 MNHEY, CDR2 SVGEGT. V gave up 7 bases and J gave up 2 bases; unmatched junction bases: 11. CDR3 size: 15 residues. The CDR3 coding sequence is TGTGCCAGCAAAAATGAGCCCGGGACTACCTACGAGCAGTACTTC. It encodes CASKNEPGTTYEQYF.

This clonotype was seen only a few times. This chain's CDR3 is CASSLVGPSGEQYF. The CDR3 region has the DNA TGTGCCAGCAGCTTAGTTGGCCCTAGCGGCGAGCAGTACTTC. The genes are TRBV11-2 and TRBJ2-7, with TRBD2 identical over 7 bases. The CDR3 contains 14 residues. CDR1 and CDR2 from the germline V gene are SGHAT and FQNNGV. The J segment lost 6 bases and the V segment lost 1 base, leaving 6 bases of the junction unmatched.

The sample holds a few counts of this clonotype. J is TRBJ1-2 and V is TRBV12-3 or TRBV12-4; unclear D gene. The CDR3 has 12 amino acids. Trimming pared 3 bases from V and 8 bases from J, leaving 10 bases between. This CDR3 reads CASSFLGGGYTF. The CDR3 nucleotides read TGTGCCAGCAGTTTTCTTGGTGGAGGCTACACCTTC.